The 10 T cell receptor beta chains presented below share a single source sample, sequenced in a study of cytomegalovirus exposure and HLA in healthy donors. PCR primers comprised 60 Vbeta and 13 Jbeta primers. Using immunoSEQ multiplex PCR, the repertoire was profiled, and TCRdb retains in-frame clones only, with some absent. The table has around 55,000 clones, about 77% seen once. Specimen: PBMCs. Receptor source: a female donor in good health and CMV-seronegative.

This chain links TRBV5-1 with TRBJ1-1; TRBD1 matches 9 bases. This CDR3 has 18 residues. Germline assignment: CDR1 SGHRS and CDR2 YFSETQ. V shed 4 bases, J shed 4 bases, and the junction held 17 bases outside the gene matches. The CDR3 DNA reads TGCGCCAGCAGCCTTCTTGAGACAGGGGGAACAATCGGCACTGAAGCTTTCTTT. Translated: CASSLLETGGTIGTEAFF.

The gene calls are TRBV19 and TRBJ1-2, with 7 bases lining up with TRBD1. With 8 bases clipped from V and 4 bases from J, the junction kept 10 bases outside the gene matches. This CDR3 spans 14 amino acids. Per germline, CDR1 LNHDA and CDR2 SQIVND (reference sequence). The CDR3 sequence is CASATGEISYGYTF. The CDR3 nucleotides are TGTGCCAGTGCAACAGGGGAAATTAGCTATGGCTACACCTTC.

This sequence joins TRBV7-9 and TRBJ1-1, with 7 bases identical to TRBD1. Trimming took 3 bases from V and 6 from J; bases not matched to a gene: 7. The CDR3 is made up of 14 amino acids. CDR1 and CDR2 from the germline V gene are SEHNR and FQNEAQ (reference sequence). The CDR3 coding sequence is TGTGCCAGCAGCTTTGGGGCCAGGGGGGCTGAAGCTTTCTTT. Amino acid sequence: CASSFGARGAEAFF.

The chain couples TRBV28 to TRBJ2-2; maybe TRBD1 (6 bases). The CDR3 runs to 14 residues. Trimming removed 6 bases at V and 1 base at J, with 9 bases between. Per germline, CDR1 MDHEN and CDR2 SYDVKM. CDR3 sequence (DNA): TGTGCCAGCAGAAGAGGGGGGAACACCGGGGAGCTGTTTTTT. The encoded protein is CASRRGGNTGELFF.

In this sample, this clone turned up once. The V call is TRBV28, the J call TRBJ2-6; unclear D gene. The CDR3 sequence is 13 residues long. Germline-derived CDR1 and CDR2 are MDHEN and SYDVKM. V was clipped by 8 bases and J by 1 base, with 6 bases between them. DNA for the CDR3: TGTGCCAGCGCGGAATCTGGGGCCAACGTCCTGACTTTC. Its translation is CASAESGANVLTF.

The chain employs TRBV27 and TRBJ2-5; 7 bases line up with TRBD1. TRBJ2-7 explains the end of the DNA better; the J call may be wrong. The CDR3 loop spans 13 amino acids. CDR1 and CDR2 (germline): MNHEY, SMNVEV (reference sequence). DNA of the CDR3: TGTGCCAGCAGTGGTACAGGGGCCTACGAGCAGTACTTC. This encodes CASSGTGAYEQYF.

The V and J genes are TRBV19 and TRBJ2-1, with 7 bases aligning to TRBD2. Germline V gene sequence: CDR1 LNHDA, CDR2 SQIVND (reference sequence). The CDR3 covers 16 residues. V lost 5 bases to trimming and J lost 7 bases; unmatched junction nucleotides: 14. CDR3 sequence: CASSRASGARGNEQFF. The CDR3 DNA reads as TGTGCCAGTAGTCGGGCTAGCGGAGCGCGAGGGAATGAGCAGTTCTTC. Variable domain in full (rest from reference TRBV19 and TRBJ2-1): DGGITQSPKYLFRKEGQNVTLSCEQNLNHDAMYWYRQDPGQGLRLIYYSQIVNDFQKGDIAEGYSVSREKKESFPLTVTSAQKNPTAFYLCASSRASGARGNEQFFGPGTRLTVL.

The chain recombines TRBV2 with TRBJ2-2; TRBD2 agrees at 14 bases. The J segment lost 5 bases and the V segment lost 0 bases, leaving 14 bases of the junction unmatched. Per the germline V gene, CDR1 is SNHLY and CDR2 is FYNNEI. The CDR3 extends over 21 amino acids. CDR3 amino acids: CASSEAPGRLAGGPRTGELFF. The CDR3 DNA reads as TGTGCCAGCAGTGAAGCGCCGGGACGACTAGCGGGAGGGCCGCGAACCGGGGAGCTGTTTTTT.

The gene calls are TRBV18 and TRBJ2-1; possible D gene TRBD2, 6 bases. The CDR3 totals 15 residues. V lost 2 bases and J lost 8, with 16 bases in between. Germline CDR1 KGHSH, CDR2 LQKENI. CDR3 in DNA: TGTGCCAGCTCACCAATCGTACTCTCGGGGGATGAGCAGTTCTTC. Protein product: CASSPIVLSGDEQFF.

The chain employs TRBV6-4 and TRBJ2-3; perhaps TRBD2 as D (5 bases). The germline V and J ends were trimmed by 3 bases and 6 bases, with 16 bases remaining between them. The CDR3 contains 15 residues. Germline loops: CDR1 MRHNA, CDR2 SNTAGT. CDR3 sequence (DNA): TGTGCCAGCAGTGAGAGAGGAGTAGCGTCGGATACGCAGTATTTT. The encoded protein is CASSERGVASDTQYF.